This is a list of T cell receptor beta chains from one sample in a study of cytomegalovirus exposure and HLA in healthy donors. Clones were sequenced by immunoSEQ multiplex PCR, and TCRdb holds only the in-frame ones, with some missing. The sample yields more than 130,000 clones, just under 85% seen once. What was sequenced was PBMCs. The receptors come from a man aged 40-49 years in good health and CMV-seropositive. Both conserved end residues are part of each CDR3. D genes are given only for firm matches. The size entry is marked missing in some rows and otherwise reads once, few, many or a size class.

>TRBV7-2|TRBD1|NA|TRBJ1-2
CASSSWTGGYSYTF
TGTGCCAGCAGCTCCTGGACAGGGGGCTATAGCTACACCTTC
>TRBV10-3|NA|NA|TRBJ2-7
CAISLTVLGPSLYEQYF
TGTGCCATCAGCCTCACAGTATTGGGGCCCTCCCTCTACGAGCAGTACTTC
>TRBV29-1|TRBD1|NA|TRBJ1-1
CSVPTDRGFTEAFF
TGCAGCGTTCCTACGGACAGGGGTTTTACTGAAGCTTTCTTT
>TRBV4-1|NA|few|TRBJ2-7
CASSQEAGTWSYEQYF
TGCGCCAGCAGCCAAGAAGCAGGCACATGGTCCTACGAGCAGTACTTC
>TRBV5-1|NA|NA|TRBJ1-2
CASSSSLGRNGYTF
TGCGCCAGCAGCTCCTCGCTGGGGCGAAATGGCTACACCTTC
>TRBV18|NA|NA|TRBJ2-5
CASSSSQPGQETQYF
TGTGCCAGCTCATCCAGTCAACCGGGTCAAGAGACCCAGTACTTC
>TRBV6-1|NA|NA|TRBJ2-5
CASSEAGAGPAQTQYF
TGTGCCAGCAGTGAAGCGGGGGCAGGTCCTGCACAGACCCAGTACTTC
>TRBV6-5|NA|NA|TRBJ1-1
CASSVVQGGGTEAFF
TGTGCCAGCAGCGTAGTCCAGGGAGGGGGTACTGAAGCTTTCTTT
>TRBV9|NA|NA|TRBJ2-7
CASSVAGQHYEQYF
TGTGCCAGCAGCGTAGCCGGACAGCACTACGAGCAGTACTTC
>TRBV27|TRBD2|few|TRBJ2-7
CARLRVAGRMYEQYF
TGTGCCAGACTTCGGGTAGCGGGGCGTATGTACGAGCAGTACTTC
>TRBV5-8|NA|NA|TRBJ2-7
CASSLGHYYEQYF
TGTGCCAGCAGCTTGGGACATTACTACGAGCAGTACTTC
>TRBV10-3|TRBD1|NA|TRBJ2-2
CAISSHDPGQGAPGELFF
TGTGCCATCAGTTCACACGATCCGGGACAGGGGGCTCCCGGGGAGCTGTTTTTT
>TRBV2|TRBD1|NA|TRBJ2-7
CASSQTGVEQYF
TGTGCCAGCAGTCAGACAGGGGTCGAGCAGTACTTC
>TRBV5-1|NA|NA|TRBJ2-7
CASGESSYEQYF
TGCGCCAGCGGAGAGTCCTCCTACGAGCAGTACTTC
>TRBV5-1|NA|NA|TRBJ2-5
CASRGDFLTFVQYF
TGCGCCAGCAGAGGGGACTTCTTAACTTTTGTGCAGTACTTC
>TRBV19|TRBD1|NA|TRBJ1-4
CASSRQGVNEKLFF
TGTGCCAGTAGTAGACAGGGTGTCAACGAAAAACTGTTTTTT
>TRBV5-1|TRBD1|NA|TRBJ1-1
CASSLDRTNTEAFF
TGCGCCAGCAGCCTGGACAGGACGAACACTGAAGCTTTCTTT